The 9 T cell receptor beta chains given below trace back to one sample, sequenced in a study of T-cell memory formation after mild COVID-19. MiXCR, applied by TCRdb to the 5' RACE reads, yields one record per CDR3 protein. Counted here are about 210,000 distinct CDR3 sequences, approximately 30% occurring once; the ten biggest clones make up over 10%. The sample comprised PBMCs or a T cell subset sorted from them (not recorded which). All receptors derive from an adult woman who had mild COVID-19 (a few samples of this study predate the infection). Cell type and time point are not known.

This clonotype appeared many times. This chain uses TRBV20-1 with TRBJ2-1, with 11 bases identical to TRBD2. The CDR3 totals 20 residues. CDR1 is DFQATT, CDR2 SNEGSKA, per germline (reference sequence). The V and J ends lost 0 bases and 0 bases, in that order; junction bases with no gene match: 13. CDR3 DNA sequence: TGCAGTGCTAGAGACGCTAGCGGGAGGACCCAGAGCTTCTCCTACAATGAGCAGTTCTTC. Translation: CSARDASGRTQSFSYNEQFF.

The genes are TRBV20-1 and TRBJ2-7, with 11 bases identical to TRBD2. The length of the CDR3 is 11 residues. Per germline, CDR1 DFQATT and CDR2 SNEGSKA (reference sequence). The ends lost 5 bases at V and 11 bases at J; junction bases unmatched: 5. The chain's CDR3 is CSAPSLAGEYF. The CDR3 DNA follows: TGCAGTGCTCCCTCACTAGCGGGGGAGTACTTC.

The chain links TRBV20-1 to TRBJ1-2; TRBD1 agrees at 11 bases. There are 14 residues in the CDR3. Germline V gene data show CDR1 as DFQATT and CDR2 as SNEGSKA (reference sequence). After removal of 6 bases from V and 7 bases from J, the junction contained 10 bases not matched to a gene. This CDR3 reads CSATDRGRPGGYTF. The CDR3 DNA reads TGCAGTGCCACGGACAGGGGGCGCCCGGGTGGCTACACCTTC.

The sample holds many counts of this clonotype. This chain uses TRBV7-9 with TRBJ2-7; D is unclear. CDR1 SEHNR and CDR2 FQNEAQ come from the germline V gene (reference sequence). This CDR3 has 11 amino acids. V was pared by 4 bases and J by 8 bases, with 9 bases between. The CDR3 DNA reads TGTGCCAGCAGCTCACAGACACAGCAGTACTTC. Amino acid sequence: CASSSQTQQYF.

This chain links TRBV5-1 with TRBJ1-1; D unclear. There are 13 residues in the CDR3. Germline V CDR1 and CDR2: SGHRS, YFSETQ. The V gene lost 5 bases and the J gene lost 6 bases, with 14 bases spanning the gap. CDR3 nucleotide sequence: TGCGCCAGCAGGGACCCCATGGCCTCTGAAGCTTTCTTT. This gives the protein CASRDPMASEAFF.

The V and J genes are TRBV7-2 and TRBJ2-7, with TRBD2 identical over 7 bases. V lost 6 bases to trimming and J lost 5 bases; unmatched junction nucleotides: 10. The germline CDR1 and CDR2 sequences are SGHTA and FQGNSA. This CDR3 contains 14 residues. The CDR3: CASRASGGPNEQYF. CDR3 in DNA: TGTGCCAGCAGAGCTAGCGGAGGACCTAACGAGCAGTACTTC. The full variable domain, rest sourced from reference TRBV7-2 and TRBJ2-7, is GAGVSQSPSNKVTEKGKDVELRCDPISGHTALYWYRQSLGQGLEFLIYFQGNSAPDKSGLPSDRFSAERTGGSVSTLTIQRTQQEDSAVYLCASRASGGPNEQYFGPGTRLTVT.

The chain combines TRBV12-3 or TRBV12-4 with TRBJ1-3; tentatively, D is TRBD1 (5 bases). Between the trimmed V and J ends, which lost 5 bases and 0 bases, there was a span of 14 bases. The CDR3 is made up of 16 amino acids. The CDR3 loop is CASSPPQGRSGNTIYF. DNA of the CDR3: TGTGCCAGCAGTCCGCCCCAGGGACGCTCTGGAAACACCATATATTTT.

This clonotype has just one count. CDR3 sequence: CSASGLAGLHEQYF. The CDR3 nucleotides read TGCAGTGCTTCAGGACTAGCGGGGCTACACGAGCAGTACTTC. The gene calls are TRBV20-1 and TRBJ2-7, with 12 bases fitting TRBD2. J gave up 5 bases and V 5 bases, and 7 bases lay outside the gene matches. Germline lookup yields CDR1 DFQATT and CDR2 SNEGSKA (reference sequence). This CDR3 spans 14 amino acids.

This clonotype was detected only a few times. The chain recombines TRBV20-1 with TRBJ1-5, with D possibly matching TRBD1 (5 bases). The CDR3 covers 16 residues. Germline CDR1 is DFQATT and CDR2 is SNEGSKA (reference sequence). The ends were cut back, 6 bases at V and 0 bases at J, with 18 bases in the middle. The CDR3 sequence is CSACRDGKFSNQPQHF. The DNA of the CDR3 is TGCAGTGCCTGCCGGGACGGAAAATTTAGCAATCAGCCCCAGCATTTT.